The T cell receptor beta chain described here comes from a study of blood T cell repertoires in COVID-19. As for the study in general: The United States, Italy and Spain provided the acute and convalescent COVID-19 samples. The analysed material was cDNA or gDNA that came from T cells, B-cell-depleted T cells, or PBMCs.

Authors' methods: Amplification with reference gene primers provided the estimates of nucleated cell counts. Data came from immunoSEQ multiplex PCR; TCRdb stores just in-frame clones and leaves some out. V and J calls and clone size are those listed in that table; D and trimming were worked out from the DNA. The sample lists tens of thousands of clones; around four fifths were seen once. Trimming cost V 0 bases and J 4 bases, with 15 bases left between them. Looked up from germline, CDR1 is LGHNA and CDR2 is YSLEER. The CDR3 is made up of 17 amino acids. This clonotype was sampled from a human donor in a cohort sampled during active COVID-19. This chain connects TRBV4-3 to TRBJ2-2; tentative D call: TRBD2 (6 bases). The material sequenced was peripheral blood. The CDR3 coding sequence is TGCGCCAGCAGCCAAGAAGGAGGGAACAGCCGCACCGGGGAGCTGTTTTTT. As protein: CASSQEGGNSRTGELFF.